The 23 T cell receptor beta chains given below trace back to one sample, sequenced in a study of molecular identifiers for immune sequencing clone quantification. TCRdb re-derived calls from the PCR reads in MiXCR, one entry per CDR3 protein. The table has approximately 97,000 distinct CDR3 sequences, roughly a quarter seen once. Material: naive CD8+ T cells from blood, with Jurkat cell RNA spiked in. Subset meaning: FACS-sorted CD8+CD4-CCR7+CD45RA+ naive T cells. The source of these receptors is a human donor in good health. Some libraries in this study had Jurkat cell RNA spiked in.

In this sample, this clonotype turned up many times. The rearrangement links TRBV27 to TRBJ2-2; TRBD2 is a possible D gene (6 bases). The CDR3 sequence is 16 residues long. The V gene lost 0 bases and the J gene lost 0 bases, with 8 bases spanning the gap. Germline CDR1 MNHEY, CDR2 SMNVEV (reference sequence). The CDR3 loop is CASSLSPSANTGELFF. The CDR3 bases are TGTGCCAGCAGTTTATCTCCTAGCGCGAACACCGGGGAGCTGTTTTTT.

This clonotype was counted ten times or more. The CDR3 protein is CASSPTPLADQETQYF. DNA for the CDR3: TGTGCCAGCAGCCCGACCCCCCTTGCGGACCAAGAGACCCAGTACTTC. The V call is TRBV3-1, the J call TRBJ2-5; D uncertain. The CDR3 runs to 16 residues. The V end was cut by 4 bases, the J end by 0 bases, with 15 bases between. Germline lookup yields CDR1 LGHDT and CDR2 YNNKEL (reference sequence).

This clonotype came up many times. This chain's CDR3 is CASSSPSTSGMEETQYF. CDR3 DNA: TGTGCCAGCAGCTCCCCTTCGACTAGCGGGATGGAAGAGACCCAGTACTTC. This rearrangement joins TRBV7-2 to TRBJ2-5, with TRBD2 identical over 11 bases. J gave up 3 bases and V 4 bases, and 10 bases lay outside the gene matches. The CDR3 loop spans 17 amino acids. Germline loops: CDR1 SGHTA, CDR2 FQGNSA.

The J gene is TRBJ2-1, the V gene TRBV3-1; the match to TRBD2 covers 7 bases. Looked up from germline, CDR1 is LGHDT and CDR2 is YNNKEL (reference sequence). The CDR3 totals 16 residues. The ends lost 1 base at V and 9 bases at J; junction bases unmatched: 12. CDR3 in amino acids: CASSQGVLATPIEQFF. The CDR3 DNA follows: TGTGCCAGCAGCCAAGGGGTACTAGCGACCCCCATTGAGCAGTTCTTC.

Regarding this clonotype: A much larger clone lies one base from this, so it may be a read error. CDR3 region: CSAHSGDPPPQHF. The CDR3 coding sequence is TGCAGTGCTCATTCAGGGGACCCTCCGCCCCAGCATTTT. The chain links TRBV20-1 to TRBJ1-5, with a possible D match to TRBD1 (6 bases). V lost 5 bases and J 9 bases, leaving 17 bases between the germline ends. Germline-derived CDR1 and CDR2 are DFQATT and SNEGSKA (reference sequence). This CDR3 spans 13 amino acids.

This clonotype was counted only a few times. The rearrangement links TRBV5-1 to TRBJ1-1, with TRBD1 identical over 11 bases. After removal of 0 bases from V and 0 bases from J, the junction contained 4 bases not matched to a gene. The CDR3 loop spans 17 amino acids. The germline V gene encodes CDR1 SGHRS and CDR2 YFSETQ. This CDR3 is CASSLVWDRGLNTEAFF. CDR3 nucleotide sequence: TGCGCCAGCAGCTTGGTTTGGGACAGGGGGTTGAACACTGAAGCTTTCTTT.

Notes on this clonotype: Being one base from a much bigger clone, this may be a read error. The V call is TRBV30, the J call TRBJ2-1; the D gene is possibly TRBD2 (6 bases). This CDR3 is built from 16 residues. Germline CDR1 GTSNPN, CDR2 SVGIG (reference sequence). This CDR3 is CAWSTAGRPSHNEQFF. For the CDR3, the DNA is TGTGCCTGGAGTACGGCTGGGAGGCCCTCCCACAATGAGCAGTTCTTC.

A remark on this clonotype: A single base separates this from a much larger clone, so it may be a read error. The chain links TRBV4-3 to TRBJ2-1, with 8 bases lining up with TRBD2. V gave up 0 bases and J gave up 7 bases; unmatched junction bases: 8. CDR1 LGHNA and CDR2 YSLEER come from the germline V gene. The CDR3 spans 16 residues. The CDR3 DNA sequence: TGCGCCAGCAGCCAAGAGGTCGGGGGGGCCTGGAATGAGCAGTTCTTC. It codes for CASSQEVGGAWNEQFF.

The CDR3: CASSLGPPVGELFF. The CDR3 coding sequence is TGTGCCAGCAGCTTGGGACCCCCGGTCGGGGAGCTGTTTTTT. J is TRBJ2-2 and V is TRBV5-6; D call uncertain. Trimming took off 0 bases at V and 7 bases at J, with 10 bases between the two ends. Germline CDR1 is SGHDT and CDR2 is YYEEEE. The CDR3 covers 14 residues. Combining the CDR3 with reference TRBV5-6 and TRBJ2-2 gives the whole variable domain DAGVTQSPTHLIKTRGQQVTLRCSPKSGHDTVSWYQQALGQGPQFIFQYYEEEERQRGNFPDRFSGHQFPNYSSELNVNALLLGDSALYLCASSLGPPVGELFFGEGSRLTVL.

This clonotype was detected many times. The chain joins TRBV7-3 to TRBJ2-3, with 7 bases aligning to TRBD2. Trimming at V came to 3 bases and at J to 0 bases, leaving 3 bases not matched to a gene. Germline V CDR1 and CDR2: SGHTA, FQGTGA. The CDR3 is made up of 15 amino acids. CDR3 sequence reads: CASSLASGSTDTQYF. The CDR3 DNA reads TGTGCCAGCAGCTTGGCTAGCGGAAGCACAGATACGCAGTATTTT.

This clonotype was seen ten or more times. The V call is TRBV13, the J call TRBJ1-1; the D is unclear. V was clipped by 5 bases and J by 5 bases, with 9 bases between them. This CDR3 has 12 amino acids. The germline gives CDR1 PRHDT, CDR2 FYEKMQ (reference sequence). The CDR3 reads CASSISVTEAFF. CDR3 in DNA: TGTGCCAGCAGCATATCGGTTACTGAAGCTTTCTTT.

The chain is built from TRBV6-2 or TRBV6-3 and TRBJ1-1; no definite D call. V lost 0 bases and J lost 0, with 8 bases in between. CDR1 and CDR2 from the germline V gene are MNHEY and SVGEGT. The CDR3 contains 15 residues. CDR3 region: CASSYSIPVNTEAFF. CDR3 in DNA: TGTGCCAGCAGTTACTCTATTCCCGTGAACACTGAAGCTTTCTTT.

This chain joins TRBV27 and TRBJ1-5; the D gene is possibly TRBD1 (6 bases). Trimming pared 5 bases from V and 6 bases from J, leaving 14 bases between. Germline lookup yields CDR1 MNHEY and CDR2 SMNVEV (reference sequence). The CDR3 covers 14 residues. The CDR3 loop is CASSPPGEAQPQHF. The DNA of the CDR3 is TGTGCCAGCAGTCCCCCAGGGGAGGCTCAGCCCCAGCATTTT.

This clonotype showed up many times. The CDR3 DNA reads TGTGCCAGCAGCTACCCCCTAGCGGGGCCTTACTCCTACAATGAGCAGTTCTTC. Protein: CASSYPLAGPYSYNEQFF. This rearrangement joins TRBV7-8 to TRBJ2-1; 9 nucleotides align to TRBD2. Germline V gene data show CDR1 as SGHVS and CDR2 as FQNEAQ. The CDR3 runs to 18 residues. With 4 bases clipped from V and 0 bases from J, the junction kept 10 bases outside the gene matches.

As to this clonotype: A junction end diverges from the germline sequence, so it may reflect a read error. Written as DNA, the CDR3 is TGTGCCAGCGGGGGACAGGGGTTAGGTCAGCCCCCGCATTTT. The encoded protein is CASGGQGLGQPPHF. The chain carries TRBV2 and TRBJ1-5; the match to TRBD1 covers 10 bases. The CDR3 totals 14 residues. Per the germline V gene, CDR1 is SNHLY and CDR2 is FYNNEI.

About this clonotype itself: This sequence may be a read error, since a much larger clone differs from it by one base. The gene calls are TRBV11-2 and TRBJ2-5, with TRBD2 matching 7 bases. The CDR3 has 13 amino acids. CDR1 and CDR2 from the germline V gene are SGHAT and FQNNGV. CDR3 DNA sequence: TGTGCCAGCAGACCTACTAGCGAAGAGCCCCAGTACTTC. Its protein is CASRPTSEEPQYF. The variable domain in full, completed from reference TRBV11-2 and TRBJ2-5, reads EAGVAQSPRYKIIEKRQSVAFWCNPISGHATLYWYQQILGQGPKLLIQFQNNGVVDDSQLPKDRFSAERLKGVDSTLKIQPAKLEDSAVYLCASRPTSEEPQYFGPGTRLLVL.

This clonotype was seen repeatedly, ten times or more. The chain links TRBV20-1 to TRBJ2-7; D may correspond to TRBD1 or TRBD2 (5 bases each). CDR3 size: 13 residues. Trimming pared 3 bases from V and 5 bases from J, leaving 14 bases between. Germline CDR1 DFQATT, CDR2 SNEGSKA (reference sequence). CDR3 nucleotides: TGCAGTGCTAGGCCCGGGACCAGCAACGAGCAGTACTTC. Its protein is CSARPGTSNEQYF.

This clonotype was picked up many times. The V call is TRBV7-2, the J call TRBJ2-5, with 11 nucleotides matching TRBD2. The V segment lost 5 bases and the J segment 5 bases; nucleotides outside the gene matches: 7. The CDR3 contains 15 residues. Germline loops: CDR1 SGHTA, CDR2 FQGNSA. The CDR3, as DNA: TGTGCCAGCAGCCGTAGCGGGGGGGCCCTCGAGACCCAGTACTTC. Translating gives CASSRSGGALETQYF.

Comments on this clonotype: The junction differs from germline at one of its ends, possibly a read error. V is TRBV7-9 and J is TRBJ2-5; D is perhaps TRBD1 (5 bases). The CDR3 runs to 15 residues. Germline CDR1 SEHNR, CDR2 FQNEAQ (reference sequence). This CDR3 reads CASTPHRGGQEPQYF. CDR3 bases: TGTGCCAGCACCCCCCATCGAGGCGGACAAGAGCCCCAGTACTTC.

A remark on this clonotype: A much bigger clone sits one base away, suggesting this may be a read error. Because it lacks the conserved phenylalanine or tryptophan at the end, this CDR3 is likely a read error. The chain joins TRBV7-2 to TRBJ1-3; D may be TRBD1 (5 bases). This CDR3 has 16 residues. In germline, CDR1 is SGHTA, CDR2 FQGNSA. Between the trimmed V and J ends, which lost 3 bases and 0 bases, there was a span of 12 bases. CDR3: CASSLTVTSSGNTIYS. CDR3 bases: TGTGCCAGCAGCTTGACAGTAACCTCCTCTGGAAACACCATATATTCT.

This rearrangement joins TRBV4-3 to TRBJ2-2, with D unresolved. Between the trimmed V and J ends, which lost 0 bases and 1 base, there was a span of 6 bases. CDR3 length: 15 amino acids. Per the germline V gene, CDR1 is LGHNA and CDR2 is YSLEER. The chain's CDR3 is CASSQDRQNTGELFF. CDR3 nucleotides: TGCGCCAGCAGCCAAGATCGGCAGAACACCGGGGAGCTGTTTTTT.

This clonotype showed up many times. V is TRBV19 and J is TRBJ1-1, with TRBD1 identical over 8 bases. The J segment lost 8 bases and the V segment lost 7 bases, leaving 12 bases of the junction unmatched. The CDR3 length is 14 residues. Germline CDR1 reads LNHDA; CDR2 reads SQIVND (reference sequence). The CDR3 reads CASIAGGLKPEAFF. The CDR3 DNA is TGTGCCAGTATCGCAGGGGGCTTGAAACCGGAAGCTTTCTTT. The full variable domain, in which reference TRBV19 and TRBJ1-1 provide the parts outside the CDR3, is DGGITQSPKYLFRKEGQNVTLSCEQNLNHDAMYWYRQDPGQGLRLIYYSQIVNDFQKGDIAEGYSVSREKKESFPLTVTSAQKNPTAFYLCASIAGGLKPEAFFGQGTRLTVV.

A word on this clonotype: This sequence may be a read error, since a much larger clone differs from it by one base. The chain joins TRBV7-2 to TRBJ2-1, with a possible D match to TRBD2 (6 bases). CDR1 and CDR2 (germline): SGHTA, FQGNSA. The CDR3 runs 12 residues. The CDR3 reads CASSPMGGEQSF. CDR3 nucleotide sequence: TGTGCCAGCAGCCCTATGGGGGGTGAGCAGTCCTTC.